The 4 T cell receptor beta chains below all came from one sample that was sequenced in a study of T cells of healthy individuals (dated by TCRdb to between 2017 and 2018). The protocol used for the library was 5' RACE. This sample was sequenced with an Illumina MiSeq. TCRdb redid the processing of the public reads, applying fastp at Q25 and MiXCR, and retained in-frame beta chains. Rows with a matching CDR3 protein are joined into one entry that keeps the most common DNA and genes. A total of about 82,000 distinct CDR3 sequences appear in this sample, approximately 5.4% of them only once. The ten top clones hold about 7.5% of the sample. The receptor source for this set is a female donor in good health.

This clonotype was seen ten or more times. The chain recombines TRBV9 with TRBJ1-4, with 9 bases lining up with TRBD1. CDR3 length: 16 residues. Unmatched junction bases numbered 16, after V lost 4 bases and J lost 12 bases. Germline loops: CDR1 SGDLS, CDR2 YYNGEE. DNA for the CDR3: TGTGCCAGCAGCTCACAGGGGACAGGGCTAATGAAGGAACTGTTTTTT. It encodes CASSSQGTGLMKELFF.

This clonotype was detected ten times or more. This chain uses TRBV18 with TRBJ2-1; D tentatively reads TRBD1 or TRBD2 (5 bases each). V lost 2 bases to trimming and J lost 4 bases, with 12 bases between them. The germline V gene encodes CDR1 KGHSH and CDR2 LQKENI. This CDR3 has 15 residues. The CDR3 spells CASSPRDGKYNEQFF. As DNA, the CDR3 is TGTGCCAGCTCACCAAGGGACGGTAAATACAATGAGCAGTTCTTC.

The table lists this clonotype with many counts. This sequence joins TRBV5-1 and TRBJ2-7; no definite D call. The germline V gene encodes CDR1 SGHRS and CDR2 YFSETQ. The CDR3 has 12 residues. With 0 bases removed from V and 4 bases from J, the gap between germline ends came to 5 bases. The CDR3 region has the DNA TGCGCCAGCAGCTTGGAGTTTTACGAGCAGTACTTC. This codes for CASSLEFYEQYF.

This chain joins TRBV5-6 and TRBJ1-5; TRBD1 matches 7 bases. After removal of 4 bases from V and 7 bases from J, the junction contained 11 bases not matched to a gene. Per the germline V gene, CDR1 is SGHDT and CDR2 is YYEEEE. CDR3 length equals 15 residues. The CDR3 bases are TGTGCCAGCAGCCTTGGACAGGTCATGGGACAGCCCCAGCATTTT. Protein sequence: CASSLGQVMGQPQHF.